The sample holds a few counts of the clone carrying this TCR beta chain. Antigen: not known. Transcripts of RNA were the source for amplifying TCR beta CDR3 regions. HTBI primers served in a first-round RT-PCR, which a second-round multiplex PCR followed. TCRdb ran MiXCR on the multiplex PCR reads and lists one entry per CDR3 protein. The sample yields 620,000 or so distinct CDR3 sequences, around a fifth seen once. Isolation of PBMCs was performed using 10 ml of fresh peripheral blood. The record originates from a study of Graves' ophthalmopathy and Graves' hyperthyroidism. The wider study: Researchers obtained peripheral blood at initial diagnosis, before any treatment had begun. Study conclusions and caveats: Most expanded clonotypes in thyroid above 0.001 frequency also showed up in blood.

The CDR3 sequence is 17 residues long. Trimming cost V 2 bases and J 8 bases, with 21 bases left between them. Germline loops: CDR1 SGHAT, CDR2 FQNNGV. Source material: peripheral blood. The sequence came from a woman aged 18 to 35 with stable Graves' hyperthyroidism. Some clones in this sample may be carry-over from other donors' samples. V usage is TRBV11-2 and J usage is TRBJ1-4; D remains unclear. The CDR3 DNA sequence: TGTGCCAGCAGCTTATTGGGATTGTACAGTTCTGGAGAAAAACTGTTTTTT. Protein: CASSLLGLYSSGEKLFF.